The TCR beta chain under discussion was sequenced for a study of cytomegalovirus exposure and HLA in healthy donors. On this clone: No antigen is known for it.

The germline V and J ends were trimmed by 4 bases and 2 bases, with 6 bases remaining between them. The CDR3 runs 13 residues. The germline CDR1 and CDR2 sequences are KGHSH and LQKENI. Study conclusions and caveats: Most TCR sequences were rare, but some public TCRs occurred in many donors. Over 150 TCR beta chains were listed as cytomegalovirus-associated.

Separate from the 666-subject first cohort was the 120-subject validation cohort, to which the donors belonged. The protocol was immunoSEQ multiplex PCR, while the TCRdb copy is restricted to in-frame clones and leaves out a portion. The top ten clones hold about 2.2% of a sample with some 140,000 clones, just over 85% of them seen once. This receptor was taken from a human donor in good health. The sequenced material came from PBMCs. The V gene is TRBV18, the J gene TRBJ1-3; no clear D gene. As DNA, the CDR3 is TGTGCCAGCTCACTCGGTACTGGAAACACCATATATTTT. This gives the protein CASSLGTGNTIYF.